These T cell receptor beta chains were read from a single sample in a study of blood T cell repertoires in COVID-19. Only in-frame clones appear in the TCRdb table, and some are missing; sequencing was by immunoSEQ multiplex PCR. Among roughly 26,000 clones, 92% were seen once, and the ten largest hold about 2.8%. The source material was peripheral blood. The source of these receptors is a human donor in a cohort sampled during active COVID-19. Both conserved end residues are part of each CDR3. D genes are given only for firm matches. Clone size is not always given. Where it is, it says once, few, many or a class for expanded clones.

clone_size j_call d_call v_call cdr3_nt cdr3_aa
few TRBJ1-2 . TRBV5-4 TGTGCCAGCAGCTTTGACAGAACCTATGGCTACACCTTC CASSFDRTYGYTF
. TRBJ1-3 . TRBV19 TGTGCCAGTGGGAAACAGGGTTCTGGAAACACCATATATTTT CASGKQGSGNTIYF
. TRBJ1-3 . TRBV7-2 TGTGCCAGCAGCTTAGCCCAGGCGCGAGGAAACACCATATATTTT CASSLAQARGNTIYF
. TRBJ1-4 TRBD1 TRBV4-1 TGCGCCAGCAGCCACCCCCGTGGGACAGGATATGAAAAACTGTTTTTT CASSHPRGTGYEKLFF
. TRBJ1-1 TRBD1 TRBV6-5 TGTGCCAGCAGTAGGGCGCAGGGGGCGGACACTGAAGCTTTCTTT CASSRAQGADTEAFF
. TRBJ2-3 . TRBV6-1 TGTGCCAGCAGTGAAGGAGGGTTTAGCACAGATACGCAGTATTTT CASSEGGFSTDTQYF
. TRBJ2-1 TRBD2 TRBV19 TGTGCCAGTAGTACCTCGACTAGCGGGGGGGTTTACAATGAGCAGTTCTTC CASSTSTSGGVYNEQFF
. TRBJ2-5 . TRBV7-9 TGTGCCAGCAGCTTGGGCGGGGTAAAAGAGACCCAGTACTTC CASSLGGVKETQYF
. TRBJ2-3 TRBD1 TRBV28 TGTGCTAGCAGGGGGCTAGGCACAGATACGCAGTATTTT CASRGLGTDTQYF
. TRBJ2-1 TRBD1 TRBV2 TGTGCCAGCAGGTCCTCGTCCGGGACAGGATACAATGAGCAGTTCTTC CASRSSSGTGYNEQFF
once TRBJ2-3 . TRBV5-1 TGCGCCAGCAGCCCAGGGTCCAGCGCGGATACGCAGTATTTT CASSPGSSADTQYF
. TRBJ1-2 TRBD1 TRBV9 TGTGCCAGCAGCGCACAGGGGGGTAGGAACTATGGCTACACCTTC CASSAQGGRNYGYTF